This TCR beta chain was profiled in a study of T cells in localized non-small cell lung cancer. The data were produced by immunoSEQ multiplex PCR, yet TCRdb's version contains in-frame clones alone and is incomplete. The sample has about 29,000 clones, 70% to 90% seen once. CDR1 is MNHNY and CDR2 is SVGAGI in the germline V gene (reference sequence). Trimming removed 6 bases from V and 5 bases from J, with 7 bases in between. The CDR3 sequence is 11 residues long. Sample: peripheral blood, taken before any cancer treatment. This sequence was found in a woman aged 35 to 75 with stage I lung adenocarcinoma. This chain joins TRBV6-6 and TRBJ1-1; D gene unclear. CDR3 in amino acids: CASSDGTEAFF. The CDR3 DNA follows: TGTGCCAGCAGCGATGGAACTGAAGCTTTCTTT.